A single sample gave rise to the 25 T cell receptor beta chains below, sequenced in a study of T cells in Graves' hyperthyroidism and ophthalmopathy. Authors of the study amplified TCR beta CDR3 regions from RNA transcripts. HTBI primers drove first-round RT-PCR of the TCR CDR3. TCRdb ran MiXCR on the multiplex PCR reads and lists one entry per CDR3 protein. The sample contains 550,000 to 700,000 distinct CDR3 sequences, around 46% of which appear only once. The specimen sequenced was peripheral blood or thyroid tissue (not recorded which). The receptors were gathered from an adult woman with Graves' disease, either hyperthyroidism or ophthalmopathy (not recorded which).

The CDR3 DNA follows: TGTGCCAGTAACCGCGGTGACACCGGGGAGCTGTTTTTT. Its translation is CASNRGDTGELFF. This sequence joins TRBV19 and TRBJ2-2; D unresolved. Germline V lookup: CDR1 LNHDA, CDR2 SQIVND (reference sequence). Trimming removed 7 bases from V and 3 bases from J, with 9 bases in between. The CDR3 spans 13 residues.

The V call is TRBV7-2, the J call TRBJ2-7; TRBD1 or TRBD2 may be the D gene (6 bases each). Germline CDR1 is SGHTA and CDR2 is FQGNSA. V lost 6 bases and J 7 bases, leaving 22 bases between the germline ends. This CDR3 has 15 amino acids. The CDR3 nucleotides read TGTGCCAGCAGACGAGGGGGACTTGGGTCGGGTGAGCAGTACTTC. Encoded protein: CASRRGGLGSGEQYF.

The table lists this clonotype with many counts. The V call is TRBV6-6, the J call TRBJ1-3; D remains unclear. Germline V lookup: CDR1 MNHNY, CDR2 SVGAGI (reference sequence). V was pared by 0 bases and J by 2 bases, with 2 bases between. The CDR3 has 13 amino acids. The CDR3 loop reads CASSYSPGNTIYF. For the CDR3, the DNA is TGTGCCAGCAGTTACTCTCCTGGAAACACCATATATTTT.

The chain uses TRBV29-1 and TRBJ1-2; a weak D match, TRBD1 (6 bases). Germline V gives CDR1 SQVTM, CDR2 ANQGSEA. Trimming stripped 4 bases from V and 3 bases from J, with 18 bases between. CDR3 size: 15 residues. The CDR3 bases are TGCAGCGTTGGGGACCCTCGAGGGGGAGACTATGGCTACACCTTC. Translated, it gives CSVGDPRGGDYGYTF.

This clonotype showed up many times. The rearrangement uses TRBV6-5 and TRBJ1-1; no clear D gene. The V gene lost 2 bases and the J gene lost 1 base, with 8 bases spanning the gap. From germline, CDR1 is MNHEY and CDR2 SVGAGI. The CDR3 length is 14 residues. The CDR3 bases are TGTGCCAGCAGTTACCGACATCCGAACACTGAAGCTTTCTTT. It is translated as CASSYRHPNTEAFF.

The chain is built from TRBV7-8 and TRBJ2-7; the D call may be TRBD1 or TRBD2 (5 bases each). Germline loops: CDR1 SGHVS, CDR2 FQNEAQ. The CDR3 contains 16 residues. V lost 5 bases to trimming and J lost 2 bases, with 19 bases between them. In DNA form, the CDR3 reads TGTGCCAGCAGCCCCCGCCCGGGACGGGAAACCTACGAGCAGTACTTC. This gives the protein CASSPRPGRETYEQYF.

V usage is TRBV20-1 and J usage is TRBJ2-7, with D possibly matching TRBD1 (6 bases). Germline V gives CDR1 DFQATT, CDR2 SNEGSKA (reference sequence). The CDR3 runs 11 residues. As DNA, the CDR3 is TGCAGCGTGGACAGTCCCTACGAGCAGTACTTC. It is translated as CSVDSPYEQYF.

The rearrangement links TRBV2 to TRBJ1-5; D unresolved. The CDR3 consists of 15 residues. From germline, CDR1 is SNHLY and CDR2 FYNNEI. Between the trimmed V and J ends, which lost 8 bases and 0 bases, there was a span of 14 bases. In DNA, the CDR3 is TGTGCCAGCGGCGGAGGTGGAAATAGCAATCAGCCCCAGCATTTT. Translation: CASGGGGNSNQPQHF.

This clonotype was observed at least ten times. The V gene is TRBV12-3 or TRBV12-4, the J gene TRBJ1-3; maybe TRBD1 (5 bases). This CDR3 spans 14 amino acids. V shed 6 bases and J shed 8 bases, with 17 bases lying between them. CDR3 nucleotide sequence: TGTGCCAGCAGCCCTCTGCGTCAGGGAGACACCATATATTTT. It translates to CASSPLRQGDTIYF.

The genes are TRBV5-1 and TRBJ1-4, with 7 nucleotides matching TRBD1. Per the germline V gene, CDR1 is SGHRS and CDR2 is YFSETQ. The trim removed 4 bases at V and 5 bases at J, leaving 8 bases unmatched. The CDR3 loop spans 15 amino acids. In nucleotides, the CDR3 is TGCGCCAGCAGCGAAGGGACAGCCCGAAATGAAAAACTGTTTTTT. This sequence encodes CASSEGTARNEKLFF. Looking up the rest from reference TRBV5-1 and TRBJ1-4 gives the full variable domain: KAGVTQTPRYLIKTRGQQVTLSCSPISGHRSVSWYQQTPGQGLQFLFEYFSETQRNKGNFPGRFSGRQFSNSRSEMNVSTLELGDSALYLCASSEGTARNEKLFFGSGTQLSVL.

V gene TRBV2 combines with J gene TRBJ1-5; no clear D gene. V was trimmed by 2 bases and J by 4 bases, leaving 3 bases between them. Per the germline V gene, CDR1 is SNHLY and CDR2 is FYNNEI. The CDR3 has 12 amino acids. CDR3 DNA sequence: TGTGCCAGCAGTGAACTTAATCAGCCCCAGCATTTT. It codes for CASSELNQPQHF.

This clonotype was seen only a few times. The rearrangement links TRBV14 to TRBJ2-7, with 9 bases lining up with TRBD2. V gave up 5 bases and J gave up 2 bases; unmatched junction bases: 10. The CDR3 is 16 residues long. In germline, CDR1 is SGHDN, CDR2 FVKESK. The CDR3 here is CASSFRAGGGPYEQYF. DNA for the CDR3: TGTGCCAGCAGCTTCCGAGCGGGAGGCGGTCCCTACGAGCAGTACTTC.

The table lists this clonotype with a few counts. The rearrangement uses TRBV20-1 and TRBJ2-2, with D possibly matching TRBD2 (6 bases). From germline, CDR1 is DFQATT and CDR2 SNEGSKA (reference sequence). The CDR3 sequence is 13 residues long. V lost 2 bases and J 7 bases, leaving 11 bases between the germline ends. CDR3: CSARRGGDGELFF. The CDR3 DNA sequence: TGCAGTGCTAGAAGGGGAGGCGACGGGGAGCTGTTTTTT.

Concerning this clonotype itself: With a much larger clone just one base away, this may be a read error. The genes are TRBV7-9 and TRBJ1-6; tentative D call: TRBD1 (6 bases). The CDR3 consists of 15 residues. Germline lookup yields CDR1 SEHNR and CDR2 FQNEAQ (reference sequence). Here the CDR3 DNA reads TGCGCCAGCAACCACTACCGGGACACCAATTCACCCCTCCACTTT. Amino acid sequence: CASNHYRDTNSPLHF.

This clonotype was picked up many times. The DNA for the CDR3 is TGTGCCAGCAGTCAAAGGTCGGGGTTTAATTCACCCCTCCACTTT. It is translated as CASSQRSGFNSPLHF. The chain has TRBV7-6 and TRBJ1-6; no clear D. The CDR3 has 15 residues. The germline gives CDR1 SGHVS, CDR2 FNYEAQ. V lost 6 bases to trimming and J lost 6 bases, with 15 bases between them.

This sequence joins TRBV7-8 and TRBJ2-2; 8 bases are a match to TRBD2. This CDR3 is 17 amino acids long. Germline CDR1 SGHVS, CDR2 FQNEAQ. Losses at the gene ends were 5 bases for V and 7 bases for J; bases not matched to a gene: 15. The CDR3 spells CASSRLSGGRRGGELFF. The CDR3 coding sequence is TGTGCCAGCAGCCGACTCTCCGGCGGGAGGCGCGGCGGGGAGCTGTTTTTT.

The V gene is TRBV20-1, the J gene TRBJ1-6; D uncertain. Germline V CDR1 and CDR2: DFQATT, SNEGSKA (reference sequence). This CDR3 is 17 amino acids long. The V and J ends lost 3 bases and 0 bases respectively, with 15 bases between them. As DNA, the CDR3 is TGCAGTGCTAGGAGAGCGGATCTAAGCTCCTATAATTCACCCCTCCACTTT. Protein sequence: CSARRADLSSYNSPLHF.

The table lists this clonotype with a few counts. The gene calls are TRBV7-2 and TRBJ1-4; no reliable D call. V was trimmed by 1 base and J by 1 base, leaving 10 bases between them. Germline loops: CDR1 SGHTA, CDR2 FQGNSA. The CDR3 length is 16 residues. The CDR3 region is CASSLDYSLTNEKLFF. The CDR3 region has the DNA TGTGCCAGCAGCTTAGATTACAGCCTAACTAATGAAAAACTGTTTTTT. Full variable domain (rest looked up from reference TRBV7-2 and TRBJ1-4): GAGVSQSPSNKVTEKGKDVELRCDPISGHTALYWYRQSLGQGLEFLIYFQGNSAPDKSGLPSDRFSAERTGGSVSTLTIQRTQQEDSAVYLCASSLDYSLTNEKLFFGSGTQLSVL.

The rearrangement links TRBV20-1 to TRBJ2-5; 8 bases are a match to TRBD2. The CDR3 extends over 14 amino acids. Trimming took 6 bases from V and 2 from J; bases not matched to a gene: 8. Germline-derived CDR1 and CDR2 are DFQATT and SNEGSKA (reference sequence). The DNA of the CDR3 is TGCAGTGCACGGAAACCGGGAGGGCAAGAGACCCAGTACTTC. Protein: CSARKPGGQETQYF.

This clonotype has more than one count but fewer than ten. The chain is built from TRBV11-2 and TRBJ2-7, with D maybe TRBD1 (6 bases). Germline V CDR1 and CDR2: SGHAT, FQNNGV. Trimming removed 3 bases from V and 3 bases from J, with 15 bases in between. This CDR3 is built from 15 residues. The CDR3 is CASSFGAGAFYEQYF. Written as DNA, the CDR3 is TGTGCCAGCAGCTTTGGCGCAGGGGCTTTCTACGAGCAGTACTTC. Looking up the rest from reference TRBV11-2 and TRBJ2-7 gives the full variable domain: EAGVAQSPRYKIIEKRQSVAFWCNPISGHATLYWYQQILGQGPKLLIQFQNNGVVDDSQLPKDRFSAERLKGVDSTLKIQPAKLEDSAVYLCASSFGAGAFYEQYFGPGTRLTVT.

This clonotype was recorded many times. The gene calls are TRBV4-1 and TRBJ2-7; D assignment may be TRBD1 or TRBD2 (6 bases each). CDR3 length: 16 residues. Between the trimmed V and J ends, which lost 4 bases and 6 bases, there was a span of 22 bases. From germline, CDR1 is MGHRA and CDR2 YSYEKL. CDR3 amino acids: CASSPHLSRGGSEQYF. CDR3 nucleotide sequence: TGCGCCAGCAGCCCACACTTAAGCAGGGGAGGTAGCGAGCAGTACTTC.

This clonotype was seen at least ten times. The CDR3, as DNA: TGTGCCAGCAGCCAAGAACGCAGGTGGAACACTAACTATGGCTACACCTTC. Encoded protein: CASSQERRWNTNYGYTF. The rearrangement links TRBV14 to TRBJ1-2; D ambiguous. Germline CDR1 reads SGHDN; CDR2 reads FVKESK. With 0 bases removed from V and 0 bases from J, the gap between germline ends came to 14 bases. The CDR3 has 17 residues.

This clonotype has a count of ten or more. The V and J genes are TRBV4-2 and TRBJ2-7; a possible D gene is TRBD2 (6 bases). The ends were cut back, 1 base at V and 4 bases at J, with 8 bases in the middle. The germline V gene encodes CDR1 LGHNA and CDR2 YNFKEQ. This CDR3 comprises 13 residues. CDR3 protein: CASSQAREYEQYF. CDR3 DNA: TGTGCCAGCAGCCAAGCGCGGGAATACGAGCAGTACTTC.

This clonotype was seen ten or more times. The chain carries TRBV5-1 and TRBJ2-7; tentatively, D is TRBD1 (6 bases). The CDR3 length is 11 residues. CDR1 and CDR2 from the germline V gene are SGHRS and YFSETQ. V lost 4 bases, J lost 6 bases, and 8 bases lay in between. The CDR3 nucleotides are TGCGCCAGCAGCATGGACAGCGAGCAGTACTTC. Its protein is CASSMDSEQYF.

Many counts were recorded for this clonotype. The chain uses TRBV5-1 and TRBJ2-5, with 11 bases lining up with TRBD2. Trimming removed 0 bases from V and 4 bases from J; junction bases left unmatched: 11. The germline V gene encodes CDR1 SGHRS and CDR2 YFSETQ. The CDR3 spans 18 residues. This chain's CDR3 is CASSLGIPLAGGRETQYF. CDR3 sequence (DNA): TGCGCCAGCAGCTTGGGGATTCCTCTAGCGGGAGGACGAGAGACCCAGTACTTC.